These 18 T cell receptor beta chains were sequenced from one sample in a study of T-cell memory formation after mild COVID-19. TCRdb redid the calling of the 5' RACE reads with MiXCR, one entry per CDR3 protein. This table holds just under 550,000 distinct CDR3 sequences, 20% found once. The source material was PBMCs or a T cell subset sorted from them (not recorded which). The source is an adult woman who had mild COVID-19 (a few samples of this study predate the infection). Cell type and time point are not known.

In its sample, this clonotype was seen many times. This sequence joins TRBV12-3 or TRBV12-4 and TRBJ2-7, with no clear D. Between the trimmed V and J ends, which lost 1 base and 8 bases, there was a span of 9 bases. The CDR3 has 12 amino acids. CDR3 nucleotide sequence: TGTGCCAGCAGTTTAGGTTGGCAAAAGCAGTACTTC. Protein product: CASSLGWQKQYF.

This clonotype has just a few counts. The chain joins TRBV7-8 to TRBJ2-5; a weak D match, TRBD2 (5 bases). The CDR3 totals 14 residues. V was pared by 5 bases and J by 4 bases, with 14 bases between. CDR1 is SGHVS and CDR2 is FQNEAQ in the germline V gene. The CDR3 DNA sequence: TGTGCCAGCAGCCCGACTCCCGCGGGAGAGACCCAGTACTTC. This encodes CASSPTPAGETQYF.

This clonotype was found a few times. This chain joins TRBV20-1 and TRBJ2-3, with 11 bases that match TRBD2. V shed 4 bases, J shed 1 base, and the junction held 10 bases outside the gene matches. The V gene's germline CDR1 is DFQATT and CDR2 SNEGSKA (reference sequence). The CDR3 length is 17 residues. CDR3 DNA: TGCAGTGCTACCGGGACTAGCGGAGTACCCGGCACAGATACGCAGTATTTT. Translated, it gives CSATGTSGVPGTDTQYF.

This clonotype was found a few times. The rearrangement links TRBV6-1 to TRBJ2-3; tentative D call: TRBD1 (7 bases). V was pared by 2 bases and J by 3 bases, with 15 bases between. The CDR3 totals 16 residues. Germline V lookup: CDR1 MNHNS, CDR2 SASEGT. CDR3 bases: TGTGCCAGCAGTGAAAAGGGGGGACAGCCGACAGATACGCAGTATTTT. It codes for CASSEKGGQPTDTQYF.

This clonotype was seen a handful of times. The rearrangement uses TRBV7-9 and TRBJ1-4; D not resolved. This CDR3 has 14 amino acids. V lost 5 bases, J lost 6 bases, and 13 bases lay in between. Germline values: CDR1 SEHNR, CDR2 FQNEAQ (reference sequence). The CDR3 DNA follows: TGTGCCAGCAGCAAAAGCCGCAAGGATGAAAAACTGTTTTTT. It yields the protein CASSKSRKDEKLFF.

This clonotype was counted at least ten times. V usage is TRBV7-9 and J usage is TRBJ2-7, with TRBD2 identical over 8 bases. J lost 2 bases, V lost 3 bases, and 6 bases had no gene match. This CDR3 has 15 amino acids. CDR1 is SEHNR and CDR2 is FQNEAQ in the germline V gene (reference sequence). The CDR3 loop is CASSFGLAGPYEQYF. DNA of the CDR3: TGTGCCAGCAGCTTCGGGCTAGCGGGCCCCTACGAGCAGTACTTC.

This clonotype was observed a handful of times. The rearrangement uses TRBV5-1 and TRBJ1-6, with 7 bases identical to TRBD1. With 4 bases clipped from V and 9 bases from J, the junction kept 7 bases outside the gene matches. This CDR3 is 14 amino acids long. The germline V gene encodes CDR1 SGHRS and CDR2 YFSETQ. The CDR3 spells CASSRGQNLSPLHF. Written as DNA, the CDR3 is TGCGCCAGCAGCCGGGGACAGAACCTTTCACCCCTCCACTTT.

This clonotype was seen a few times. V is TRBV27 and J is TRBJ1-5; D may be TRBD1 (6 bases). In germline, CDR1 is MNHEY, CDR2 SMNVEV (reference sequence). The CDR3 extends over 13 amino acids. The V end lost 4 bases, the J end lost 7 bases, and 11 bases lay between the germline ends. CDR3 region: CASSSTGTQPQHF. The CDR3 coding sequence is TGTGCCAGCAGTTCTACAGGGACCCAGCCCCAGCATTTT.

This clonotype showed up just a few times. The V call is TRBV5-1, the J call TRBJ2-3; D gene ambiguous. Germline CDR1 is SGHRS and CDR2 is YFSETQ. The V end was cut by 0 bases, the J end by 4 bases, with 12 bases between. This CDR3 is built from 15 residues. CDR3 in amino acids: CASSLEEPWSDTQYF. The CDR3 DNA sequence: TGCGCCAGCAGCTTGGAGGAGCCGTGGTCAGATACGCAGTATTTT.

The chain employs TRBV23-1 and TRBJ1-5; D is undetermined. TRBV23-1 is an ORF for which the function is uncertain. The V and J ends lost 8 bases and 1 base respectively, with 9 bases between them. CDR3 length: 13 residues. CDR3 sequence: CASRTRSNQPQHF. CDR3 in DNA: TGCGCCAGCCGTACCAGGAGCAATCAGCCCCAGCATTTT.

The sample holds a few counts of this clonotype. The CDR3 DNA reads TGTGCCACCAGTGATTTCGGAGGGAACTATGGCTACACCTTC. Its protein product is CATSDFGGNYGYTF. The genes are TRBV24-1 and TRBJ1-2; D not certain. V dropped 1 base and J dropped 2 bases, with 7 bases sitting between them. The CDR3 loop spans 14 amino acids. Germline V CDR1 and CDR2: KGHDR, SFDVKD.

This rearrangement joins TRBV7-9 to TRBJ2-7, with D possibly TRBD1 on 6 matching bases. The CDR3 spans 14 residues. Germline V gene sequence: CDR1 SEHNR, CDR2 FQNEAQ (reference sequence). V was shortened by 7 bases and J by 3 bases, with 16 bases between the two germline ends. In DNA form, the CDR3 reads TGTGCCAGCAACGGCGCAGGGGCTGTCTACGAGCAGTACTTC. This sequence encodes CASNGAGAVYEQYF.

This sequence joins TRBV6-5 and TRBJ1-2; D gene uncertain. The V gene's germline CDR1 is MNHEY and CDR2 SVGAGI. Trimming stripped 2 bases from V and 0 bases from J, with 7 bases between. This CDR3 contains 14 residues. CDR3 sequence reads: CASSYVAANYGYTF. CDR3 bases: TGTGCCAGCAGTTACGTCGCCGCTAACTATGGCTACACCTTC.

The chain has TRBV5-1 and TRBJ2-1, with D perhaps TRBD2 (6 bases). V shed 4 bases and J shed 8 bases, with 13 bases lying between them. There are 13 residues in the CDR3. Germline V gives CDR1 SGHRS, CDR2 YFSETQ. CDR3 in DNA: TGCGCCAGCAGCCCGCCTACGGGGGATGAGCAGTTCTTC. It encodes CASSPPTGDEQFF.

This clonotype was counted a few times. The chain is built from TRBV5-5 and TRBJ2-7, with D possibly called TRBD1 or TRBD2 (5 bases each). The CDR3 extends over 14 amino acids. Trimming stripped 2 bases from V and 3 bases from J, with 12 bases between. Germline V gene sequence: CDR1 SGHKS, CDR2 YYEKEE (reference sequence). The CDR3 here is CASSFSGTSYEQYF. The CDR3 DNA reads as TGTGCCAGCAGCTTCTCCGGGACCAGCTACGAGCAGTACTTC.

The rearrangement joins TRBV12-3 or TRBV12-4 to TRBJ2-1; D call uncertain. Trimming shortened V by 8 bases and J by 0 bases, and 11 bases separated the two germline ends. This CDR3 has 14 residues. CDR3 DNA: TGTGCCAGCTCCAAGGGATACTCCTACAATGAGCAGTTCTTC. It yields the protein CASSKGYSYNEQFF.

The chain has TRBV6-1 and TRBJ2-7, with 11 bases identical to TRBD2. CDR1 and CDR2 from the germline V gene are MNHNS and SASEGT. The ends lost 6 bases at V and 5 bases at J; junction bases unmatched: 12. The CDR3 totals 16 residues. CDR3 in amino acids: CASSAGLAGGWDEQYF. The CDR3 coding sequence is TGTGCCAGCAGCGCCGGGCTAGCGGGAGGCTGGGACGAGCAGTACTTC.

CDR3 sequence reads: CSGASGTDYGYTF. CDR3 DNA: TGCAGTGGAGCATCCGGGACAGACTATGGCTACACCTTC. The chain combines TRBV20-1 with TRBJ1-2; 7 bases fit TRBD1. This CDR3 has 13 residues. V was pared by 7 bases and J by 3 bases, with 8 bases of the junction left unmatched. Germline-derived CDR1 and CDR2 are DFQATT and SNEGSKA (reference sequence).